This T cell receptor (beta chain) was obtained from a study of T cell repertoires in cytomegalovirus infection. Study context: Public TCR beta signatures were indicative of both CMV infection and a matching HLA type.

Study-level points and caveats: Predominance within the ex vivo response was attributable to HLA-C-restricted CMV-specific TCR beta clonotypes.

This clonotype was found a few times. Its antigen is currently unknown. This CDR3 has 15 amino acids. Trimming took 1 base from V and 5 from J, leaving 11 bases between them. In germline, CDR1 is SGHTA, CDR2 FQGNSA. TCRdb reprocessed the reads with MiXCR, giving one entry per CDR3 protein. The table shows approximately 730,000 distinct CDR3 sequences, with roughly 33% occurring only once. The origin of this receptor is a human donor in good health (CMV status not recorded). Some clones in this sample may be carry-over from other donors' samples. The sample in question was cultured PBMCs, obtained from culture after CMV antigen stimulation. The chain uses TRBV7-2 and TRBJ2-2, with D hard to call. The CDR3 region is CASSLGTVSTGELFF. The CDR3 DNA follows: TGTGCCAGCAGCTTAGGGACGGTCTCAACCGGGGAGCTGTTTTTT.